The subject of this entry is one T cell receptor (beta chain). Its antigen is currently not known. Base qualities are not provided; no much larger clone lies one nucleotide away. Donors were healthy HIV-negative adults with no recently reported acute infections or vaccinations. Every donor was a Caucasian adult living in Nashville, Tennessee, USA. CD4+ T cells were enriched by magnetic negative selection; naive cells were then positively selected on CD45RA, and the negative fraction formed the memory subset. Blood was obtained by leukapheresis, after which PBMCs were separated by Ficoll-Histopaque density gradient centrifugation and cryopreserved in liquid nitrogen vapor phase. Purity and quantity of every magnetically sorted T cell population were checked by analytical flow cytometry. Genomic DNA was isolated from each sorted fraction and quantified by UV absorbance on a Nanodrop 2000c. This sample was taken from a study of shared clonotypes between healthy human individuals (TCRdb year 2020). Regarding the research as a whole: The cohort included a few men and a couple of women between 18 and 49 years of age. Libraries were prepared and TCR repertoires were sequenced by different laboratories using diverse techniques, in order to increase sequencing depth and limit assay-specific biases. Blood TCR repertoires of about five healthy adults were deeply sequenced to estimate repertoire size and the extent of clonotype sharing between individuals. Per donor, three plates each were used for CD4 naive and CD4 memory, two for CD8 naive, and one for CD8 memory. Each donor's leukapheresis produced roughly between roughly 0.85 and 10 billion PBMCs.

On the study overall, not on this receptor specifically: Naive subsets generally had larger estimated clonotype richness than memory subsets. Because the study included a small number of donors, the genetic and exposure-history diversity represented was limited. Higher generation probabilities were observed for clonotypes shared by all four sorted-subset donors than for non-shared clonotypes. Incomplete sequencing was indicated by rarefaction of sorted-subset datasets, despite the large sequencing depth. Sharing across several donors was observed for approximately 5% of naive CD4, 3.5% of naive CD8, 2% to 2.5% of memory CD4, and roughly 0.4% of memory CD8 clonotypes. Based on pairwise subsampling, the degree of clonotype sharing among donors was expected to be affected by sequencing depth. Only blood was sampled, and tissue TCR repertoires likely differ from those in blood.

The CDR3 runs 14 residues from the cysteine to the phenylalanine. Just the 42-base CDR3 DNA is kept, in frame starting at base 1. At the junction V is shortened by 7 bases and J by 1 base; bases outside the gene matches: 7. In the germline V gene, CDR1 corresponds to MNHEY and CDR2 to SVGAGI. Using the deep immunoSEQ assay, TCR CDR3 regions were amplified from genomic DNA by multiplex PCR. Extracted genomic DNA from each cell subset was distributed evenly across all wells of several immunoSEQ 96-well plates, and each plate was treated as a replicate. For sorted subsets, each replicate PCR was loaded with roughly 0.2 ug genomic DNA, equivalent to 32,000 or so T cell genomes. Purified libraries were measured with a Qubit 3.0 fluorometer, size-checked on a Bioanalyzer 2100, and measured again with the KAPA Library Quantification kit. A separate single-read 150-cycle Illumina NextSeq 550 flow cell was used to sequence each immunoSEQ 96-well plate. The paper's processing steps were these. Because only junctional sequences without quality scores were contained in the immunoSEQ output, filtering matching that applied to full-length reads could not be performed. Sequences were annotated with PyIR, a Python wrapper for IgBLAST v1.9, and V/J genes and CDR3 were assigned using IMGT germline references. Any read was removed if the V/J assignment was weak (E-value above 1e-6), the CDR3 was missing, or the read contained stop codons, out-of-frame junctions, or ambiguous translated residues. V3J clonotypes were defined as sequences sharing the same inferred V gene, J gene, and CDR3 amino acid sequence. Percentage overlap between repertoires was calculated by dividing the number of shared unique clonotypes by the size of the smaller repertoire. Richness of each repertoire was evaluated using RTK rarefaction, the Chao1 estimator, and Recon v2.1 estimates of unobserved clonotypes. Generation probabilities were computed with OLGA for all TCRbeta clonotypes obtained by the gDNA method from a handful of donors. Drawn from immuneACCESS, this table holds only the in-frame rearrangements with V and J called that TCRdb kept. Clones are partly lost; checked studies trace under half to an unresolved V gene and leave the rest unexplained. V, J and clone size are those of that table, while D and trimming were read from the DNA. Recorded for this sample are 2 million to 2.5 million clones; approximately 96% of them occurred a single time. About 0.13% of the sample rests with the top ten.

This sequence uses TRBV6-5 and TRBJ2-7; TRBD1 matches 7 bases in the middle. The TCR comes from a man aged 18 to 29 in good health. Sequenced material: naive CD4+ T cells sorted from blood. The cell subset or site label, read with the paper, signifies: CD45RA+ positively selected. The CDR3 protein: CASTVDRASYEQYF. In nucleotide form, the sequence is TGTGCCAGCACCGTAGACAGGGCTTCCTACGAGCAGTACTTC.